These 27 T cell receptor beta chains came from one sample sequenced in a study of shared clonotypes between healthy human individuals. This table comes from immunoSEQ multiplex PCR, and its TCRdb copy is limited to in-frame clones, with some not included. The repertoire holds hundreds of thousands of clones, around 79% seen once, with about 10% in the top ten. The sample comprised memory CD4+ T cells sorted from blood. Indicated subset: CD45RA-negative fraction. These receptors originate from a man in his thirties or forties in good health.

The gene calls are TRBV9 and TRBJ2-1; tentatively, D is TRBD2 (5 bases). V lost 4 bases and J 5 bases, leaving 13 bases between the germline ends. Germline V gene sequence: CDR1 SGDLS, CDR2 YYNGEE. The CDR3 runs 14 residues. The CDR3 reads CASSIREPNNEQFF. CDR3 in DNA: TGTGCCAGCAGCATCCGGGAACCTAACAATGAGCAGTTCTTC. Together with reference TRBV9 and TRBJ2-1, the CDR3 gives the full variable domain: DSGVTQTPKHLITATGQRVTLRCSPRSGDLSVYWYQQSLDQGLQFLIQYYNGEERAKGNILERFSAQQFPDLHSELNLSSLELGDSALYFCASSIREPNNEQFFGPGTRLTVL.

A few counts support this clone. This sample also contains other DNA sequences that code for the same CDR3. This chain uses TRBV5-1 with TRBJ2-3, with D perhaps TRBD2 (6 bases). Trimming shortened V by 7 bases and J by 0 bases, and 12 bases separated the two germline ends. Germline CDR1 and CDR2: SGHRS and YFSETQ. This CDR3 has 14 residues. CDR3 coding DNA: TGCGCCAGCGTAAGGGGAGGAAGCACAGATACGCAGTATTTT. It translates to CASVRGGSTDTQYF.

Ten or more counts support this clone. The J gene is TRBJ2-1, the V gene TRBV2; D might be TRBD1 or TRBD2, each matching 5 bases. V shed 8 bases and J shed 7 bases, with 12 bases lying between them. The CDR3 runs 12 residues. CDR1 is SNHLY and CDR2 is FYNNEI in the germline V gene. CDR3 nucleotide sequence: TGTGCCAGCTCCACTAGGGGTAATGAGCAGTTCTTC. Amino acid sequence: CASSTRGNEQFF.

This clone was seen only a few times. The chain has TRBV7-8 and TRBJ2-1, with D tentatively TRBD1 (6 bases). Trimming took 5 bases from V and 5 from J, leaving 19 bases between them. Germline loops: CDR1 SGHVS, CDR2 FQNEAQ. CDR3 length: 16 residues. The CDR3 region is CASSLPPGTLNNEQFF. The CDR3 DNA is TGTGCCAGCAGCCTCCCCCCCGGGACACTAAACAATGAGCAGTTCTTC.

The chain joins TRBV28 to TRBJ2-7; no firm D call. CDR1 is MDHEN, CDR2 SYDVKM, per germline. The CDR3 consists of 12 residues. Trimming left V 6 bases short and J 13 bases short, with 19 bases between. The CDR3 here is CASSYEDGKSYF. The CDR3, as DNA: TGTGCCAGCAGCTATGAAGACGGAAAATCCTACTTC. Together with reference TRBV28 and TRBJ2-7, the CDR3 gives the full variable domain: DVKVTQSSRYLVKRTGEKVFLECVQDMDHENMFWYRQDPGLGLRLIYFSYDVKMKEKGDIPEGYSVSREKKERFSLILESASTNQTSMYLCASSYEDGKSYFGPGTRLTVT.

The CDR3 sequence is CASKGQGDQPQHF. The CDR3, as DNA: TGTGCCAGCAAGGGACAGGGGGACCAGCCCCAGCATTTT. The chain is built from TRBV2 and TRBJ1-5, with 11 bases matching TRBD1. This CDR3 comprises 13 residues. Trimming took 7 bases from V and 7 from J; bases not matched to a gene: 3. Germline CDR1 is SNHLY and CDR2 is FYNNEI.

The chain couples TRBV5-1 to TRBJ2-7, with TRBD2 matching over 9 bases. V gave up 4 bases and J gave up 0 bases; unmatched junction bases: 2. Germline V lookup: CDR1 SGHRS, CDR2 YFSETQ. This CDR3 has 14 residues. CDR3 amino acids: CASSATSGSYEQYF. CDR3 sequence (DNA): TGCGCCAGCAGCGCGACTAGCGGCTCCTACGAGCAGTACTTC.

The rearrangement uses TRBV18 and TRBJ2-2; tentatively, D is TRBD2 (5 bases). The germline V gene has CDR1 KGHSH and CDR2 LQKENI. V lost 4 bases to trimming and J lost 0 bases, with 12 bases between them. CDR3 size: 16 residues. The CDR3 protein is CASSQNGIPNTGELFF. CDR3 nucleotide sequence: TGTGCCAGCTCACAGAACGGGATCCCGAACACCGGGGAGCTGTTTTTT.

The CDR3 coding sequence is TGTGCCAGCCGCCCAAGACAGGGGGCGAGAGGAAACACCATATATTTT. Amino acids: CASRPRQGARGNTIYF. This chain links TRBV7-8 with TRBJ1-3; 10 bases are shared with TRBD1. The CDR3 loop spans 16 amino acids. The V gene's germline CDR1 is SGHVS and CDR2 FQNEAQ. The junction had 11 bases not matched to a gene; V was cut back by 8 bases and J by 4 bases.

The chain couples TRBV6-1 to TRBJ2-3, with a weak D call TRBD1 (5 bases). Trimming stripped 6 bases from V and 0 bases from J, with 13 bases between. The CDR3 is made up of 15 amino acids. Germline V gene sequence: CDR1 MNHNS, CDR2 SASEGT. The DNA for the CDR3 is TGTGCCAGCAGGCTTTCAGGGTTGAGCACAGATACGCAGTATTTT. Protein product: CASRLSGLSTDTQYF.

V gene TRBV2 combines with J gene TRBJ1-2; TRBD1 agrees at 10 bases. The germline V gene has CDR1 SNHLY and CDR2 FYNNEI. Germline trimming cut 9 bases from V and 7 bases from J; bases unmatched to any gene: 8. The CDR3 has 13 amino acids. This CDR3 is CARKTGGVSGYTF. CDR3 nucleotides: TGTGCCAGAAAGACAGGGGGCGTATCTGGCTACACCTTC.

The CDR3 sequence: CASSQVQGSNQPQHF. CDR3 sequence (DNA): TGTGCCAGCAGCCAAGTTCAGGGGAGCAATCAGCCCCAGCATTTT. The chain joins TRBV4-2 to TRBJ1-5; D possibly corresponds to TRBD1 (6 bases). The length of the CDR3 is 15 residues. The germline CDR1 and CDR2 sequences are LGHNA and YNFKEQ. V dropped 1 base and J dropped 1 base, with 8 bases sitting between them.

J is TRBJ2-7 and V is TRBV7-2, with 7 bases identical to TRBD1. The V segment lost 4 bases and the J segment 6 bases; nucleotides outside the gene matches: 9. Germline-derived CDR1 and CDR2 are SGHTA and FQGNSA. The CDR3 contains 14 residues. As DNA, the CDR3 is TGTGCCAGCAGCTCTTCGAGGGGGCAAGGCGAGCAGTACTTC. Amino acids: CASSSSRGQGEQYF.

The rearrangement links TRBV5-1 to TRBJ2-1; TRBD2 agrees at 9 bases. Germline V lookup: CDR1 SGHRS, CDR2 YFSETQ. There are 14 residues in the CDR3. J was trimmed by 6 bases and V by 7 bases; bases with no gene match: 8. The CDR3 DNA reads TGCGCCAGCTTATCAGTAGCGGGAGCCAATGAGCAGTTCTTC. Translating gives CASLSVAGANEQFF.

This clone has only one observation. This rearrangement joins TRBV15 to TRBJ2-2; 7 bases fit TRBD2. The length of the CDR3 is 15 residues. Trimming removed 5 bases from V and 4 bases from J; junction bases left unmatched: 7. Looked up from germline, CDR1 is LNHNV and CDR2 is YYDKDF (reference sequence). The CDR3 region is CATSYSGLSTGELFF. CDR3 sequence (DNA): TGTGCCACCAGCTATTCGGGACTATCCACCGGGGAGCTGTTTTTT.

The CDR3 coding sequence is TGTGCCAGCAGCTTATGGTTGGGGGTCGGGACTGAAGCTTTCTTT. It translates to CASSLWLGVGTEAFF. The chain combines TRBV7-2 with TRBJ1-1; tentative D call: TRBD1 (5 bases). The CDR3 is 15 residues long. Germline lookup yields CDR1 SGHTA and CDR2 FQGNSA. Trimming took 2 bases from V and 5 from J, leaving 15 bases between them.

A few counts support this clone. The chain joins TRBV10-2 to TRBJ2-5; D perhaps matches TRBD2 (6 bases). The V gene's germline CDR1 is WSHSY and CDR2 SAAADI. The CDR3 extends over 14 amino acids. V lost 0 bases to trimming and J lost 2 bases, with 7 bases between them. This CDR3 is CASSESGRQETQYF. The CDR3 bases are TGCGCCAGCAGTGAGTCAGGGAGGCAAGAGACCCAGTACTTC.

CDR3 bases: TGTGCCACCCAGTGGCTCGCCGGTGAAAAACTGTTTTTT. It codes for CATQWLAGEKLFF. The chain recombines TRBV28 with TRBJ1-4; D unresolved. Germline values: CDR1 MDHEN, CDR2 SYDVKM. The V gene lost 10 bases and the J gene lost 7 bases, with 16 bases spanning the gap. The CDR3 has 13 residues.

This chain connects TRBV19 to TRBJ1-5; D ambiguous. The CDR3 sequence is 13 residues long. Trimming cost V 5 bases and J 5 bases, with 10 bases left between them. CDR1 and CDR2 from the germline V gene are LNHDA and SQIVND (reference sequence). The DNA for the CDR3 is TGTGCCAGTAGTCCGAGGCCCGATCAGCCCCAGCATTTT. It yields the protein CASSPRPDQPQHF.

The genes are TRBV18 and TRBJ2-1; tentative D call: TRBD1 (5 bases). Germline V lookup: CDR1 KGHSH, CDR2 LQKENI. There are 17 residues in the CDR3. V was pared by 3 bases and J by 0 bases, with 15 bases between. The DNA of the CDR3 is TGTGCCAGCTCACCTTTTGTAGCAAGGGGCTCCTACAATGAGCAGTTCTTC. This encodes CASSPFVARGSYNEQFF. Looking up the rest from reference TRBV18 and TRBJ2-1 gives the full variable domain: NAGVMQNPRHLVRRRGQEARLRCSPMKGHSHVYWYRQLPEEGLKFMVYLQKENIIDESGMPKERFSAEFPKEGPSILRIQQVVRGDSAAYFCASSPFVARGSYNEQFFGPGTRLTVL.

The chain links TRBV4-1 to TRBJ2-2; the match to TRBD2 covers 12 bases. The CDR3 covers 16 residues. Germline CDR1 and CDR2: MGHRA and YSYEKL. With 2 bases clipped from V and 6 bases from J, the junction kept 4 bases outside the gene matches. CDR3 region: CASSQLAGGPSGELFF. The CDR3 bases are TGCGCCAGCAGCCAACTAGCGGGAGGGCCTTCCGGGGAGCTGTTTTTT.

V and J are TRBV5-5 and TRBJ1-1; TRBD1 might be the D (5 bases). This CDR3 comprises 12 residues. CDR1 and CDR2 (germline): SGHKS, YYEKEE (reference sequence). Trimming took 2 bases from V and 10 from J, leaving 12 bases between them. The CDR3 is CASSFGGVPAFF. CDR3 DNA sequence: TGTGCCAGCAGCTTCGGGGGGGTGCCAGCTTTCTTT.

This chain joins TRBV4-3 and TRBJ2-7; 8 nucleotides line up with TRBD1. The CDR3 sequence is 12 residues long. Germline trimming cut 3 bases from V and 7 bases from J; bases unmatched to any gene: 2. Germline CDR1 reads LGHNA; CDR2 reads YSLEER. In nucleotides, the CDR3 is TGCGCCAGCAGCCACGACAGGGGAGAGCAGTACTTC. Translation gives CASSHDRGEQYF.

The chain links TRBV6-6 to TRBJ2-1; 9 bases agree with TRBD2. Germline lookup yields CDR1 MNHNY and CDR2 SVGAGI (reference sequence). This CDR3 spans 14 amino acids. V lost 5 bases, J lost 6 bases, and 5 bases stayed unmatched. The CDR3 DNA reads TGTGCCAGCAGTACCCCGACTAGCGGCAATGAGCAGTTCTTC. Translated, it gives CASSTPTSGNEQFF.

V is TRBV5-1 and J is TRBJ1-1; the D gene is possibly TRBD1 (5 bases). The CDR3 length is 18 residues. CDR1 and CDR2 from the germline V gene are SGHRS and YFSETQ. The ends were cut back, 6 bases at V and 0 bases at J, with 24 bases in the middle. The CDR3 DNA is TGCGCCAGCAATTCCCCCCCCCTACAGGTTGGGATGAACACTGAAGCTTTCTTT. Its translation is CASNSPPLQVGMNTEAFF.

V and J are TRBV29-1 and TRBJ2-7; 11 nucleotides align to TRBD2. V shed 1 base and J 4 bases; nucleotides not matched to a gene: 6. Germline values: CDR1 SQVTM, CDR2 ANQGSEA. The CDR3 has 15 amino acids. The CDR3 protein is CSVEGTSGRTYEQYF. Written as DNA, the CDR3 is TGCAGCGTTGAAGGTACTAGCGGGAGAACGTACGAGCAGTACTTC.

V gene TRBV5-1 combines with J gene TRBJ2-7, with 9 bases that match TRBD1. After removal of 0 bases from V and 2 bases from J, the junction contained 6 bases not matched to a gene. Germline V gene data show CDR1 as SGHRS and CDR2 as YFSETQ. This CDR3 is built from 16 residues. CDR3 region: CASSLVGGQGAYEQYF. The DNA for the CDR3 is TGCGCCAGCAGCTTGGTAGGGGGACAGGGCGCCTACGAGCAGTACTTC. Supplemented by reference TRBV5-1 and TRBJ2-7, the full variable domain reads KAGVTQTPRYLIKTRGQQVTLSCSPISGHRSVSWYQQTPGQGLQFLFEYFSETQRNKGNFPGRFSGRQFSNSRSEMNVSTLELGDSALYLCASSLVGGQGAYEQYFGPGTRLTVT.